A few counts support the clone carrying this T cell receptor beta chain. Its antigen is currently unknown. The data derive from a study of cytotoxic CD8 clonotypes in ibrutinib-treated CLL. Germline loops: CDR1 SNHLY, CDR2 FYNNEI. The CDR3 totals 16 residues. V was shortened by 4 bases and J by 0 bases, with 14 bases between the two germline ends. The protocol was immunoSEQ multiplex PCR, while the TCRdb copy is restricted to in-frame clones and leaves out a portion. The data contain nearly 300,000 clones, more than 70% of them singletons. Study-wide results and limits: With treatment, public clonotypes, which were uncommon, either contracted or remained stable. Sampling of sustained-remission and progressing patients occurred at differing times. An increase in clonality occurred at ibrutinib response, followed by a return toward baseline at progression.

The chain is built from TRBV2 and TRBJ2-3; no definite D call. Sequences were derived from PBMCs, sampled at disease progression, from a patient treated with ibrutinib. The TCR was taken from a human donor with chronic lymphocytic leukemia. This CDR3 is CASSARLTASTDTQYF. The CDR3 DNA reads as TGTGCCAGCAGTGCGAGGCTCACCGCTAGCACAGATACGCAGTATTTT.